The 18 T cell receptor beta chains reported below all come from one sample, sequenced in a study of human T cells and chemical hapten exposure. Described time point: pre-sensitization, week 0. Treatment reported: therapeutic diphenylcyclopropenone sensitization with weekly scalp DPC. MiXCR was run by TCRdb on the RACE reads, yielding one entry per CDR3 protein. The data hold fewer than 350,000 distinct CDR3 sequences, with about 7.7% observed a single time. This specimen consisted of whole blood, obtained in connection with sensitization to the hapten diphenylcyclopropenone (DPC). Receptors originate from a man between 18 and 29 years old with alopecia areata. Some clones in this sample may be carry-over from other donors' samples.

This clonotype has only a few counts. This rearrangement joins TRBV7-9 to TRBJ2-1; a possible D gene is TRBD2 (6 bases). Trimming took 5 bases from V and 8 from J, leaving 22 bases between them. The length of the CDR3 is 16 residues. Germline loops: CDR1 SEHNR, CDR2 FQNEAQ (reference sequence). In nucleotides, the CDR3 is TGTGCCAGCAGCCCTCTTGGGGGAGGTACAGACGATGAGCAGTTCTTC. Protein product: CASSPLGGGTDDEQFF.

The chain combines TRBV20-1 with TRBJ2-5, with D hard to call. The CDR3 spans 12 residues. Trimming stripped 1 base from V and 1 base from J, with 4 bases between. Germline assignment: CDR1 DFQATT and CDR2 SNEGSKA (reference sequence). The CDR3 nucleotides are TGCAGTGCTAGAGGGGTCCAAGAGACCCAGTACTTC. Residues: CSARGVQETQYF.

This clonotype was found many times. The chain carries TRBV7-2 and TRBJ1-4; a weak D match, TRBD1 (6 bases). Germline loops: CDR1 SGHTA, CDR2 FQGNSA. The CDR3 consists of 15 residues. V lost 2 bases and J lost 7, with 14 bases in between. The CDR3 DNA reads TGTGCCAGCAGCTTAAGGGGGGCGCTGAGTGAAAAACTGTTTTTT. It is translated as CASSLRGALSEKLFF.

This clonotype was seen a handful of times. This chain connects TRBV7-8 to TRBJ2-7; possible D gene TRBD2, 6 bases. The germline gives CDR1 SGHVS, CDR2 FQNEAQ. There are 16 residues in the CDR3. Trimming removed 2 bases at V and 2 bases at J, with 16 bases between. The CDR3, as DNA: TGTGCCAGCAGCTTAAAGGACTCCCGGGAGCCCTACGAGCAGTACTTC. Its translation: CASSLKDSREPYEQYF.

The V call is TRBV4-1, the J call TRBJ2-5; 13 positions agree with TRBD2. The V gene end was trimmed by 0 bases and the J gene end by 2 bases; junction bases not matched to a gene: 9. Germline V lookup: CDR1 MGHRA, CDR2 YSYEKL. This CDR3 region has 19 residues. The CDR3 is CASSQDPTSGGAQQETQYF. CDR3 nucleotides: TGCGCCAGCAGCCAAGATCCTACTAGCGGGGGGGCGCAGCAAGAGACCCAGTACTTC.

This chain joins TRBV27 and TRBJ2-1, with 10 nucleotides matching TRBD2. Germline V lookup: CDR1 MNHEY, CDR2 SMNVEV (reference sequence). The CDR3 sequence is 15 residues long. Trimming cost V 5 bases and J 10 bases; bases outside gene matches: 11. CDR3: CASSTYRLAGAEQFF. As DNA, the CDR3 is TGTGCCAGCAGTACCTATCGGCTAGCGGGGGCAGAGCAGTTCTTC.

This chain connects TRBV24-1 to TRBJ2-5, with D maybe TRBD1 (5 bases). This CDR3 spans 13 amino acids. Germline V gene lookup returns CDR1 KGHDR and CDR2 SFDVKD. Trimming shortened V by 5 bases and J by 4 bases, and 10 bases separated the two germline ends. The CDR3 bases are TGTGCCACCAGTGGGGGCCAGGGAGAGACCCAGTACTTC. Its protein is CATSGGQGETQYF.

This clonotype was observed many times. The J gene is TRBJ2-3, the V gene TRBV25-1; tentative D call: TRBD2 (6 bases). With 6 bases removed from V and 0 bases from J, the gap between germline ends came to 16 bases. CDR3 size: 16 residues. Germline CDR1 MGHDK, CDR2 SYGVNS. CDR3 loop: CASSPGGRGSTDTQYF. DNA of the CDR3: TGTGCCAGCAGCCCCGGAGGGCGGGGAAGCACAGATACGCAGTATTTT.

V and J are TRBV29-1 and TRBJ2-2; D could derive from TRBD1 or TRBD2 (5 bases each). Per the germline V gene, CDR1 is SQVTM and CDR2 is ANQGSEA. The CDR3 sequence is 14 residues long. Trimming removed 7 bases from V and 4 bases from J, with 16 bases in between. CDR3 DNA: TGCAGCGCTGTGAGGGGTCGGGGCACCGGGGAGCTGTTTTTT. This codes for CSAVRGRGTGELFF.

In this sample, this clonotype turned up a few times. DNA of the CDR3: TGTGCCAGCATGGGTGCGTCCCGCATCAACAGGGTGAACTATGGCTACACCTTC. Translation: CASMGASRINRVNYGYTF. The chain links TRBV21-1 to TRBJ1-2; TRBD1, the D gene given by the table, was not confirmed from the DNA. TRBV21-1 is a pseudogene segment. This CDR3 region has 18 residues.

This clonotype was counted only a few times. J is TRBJ2-5 and V is TRBV6-2 or TRBV6-3; D could derive from TRBD1 or TRBD2 (9 bases each). CDR1 and CDR2 (germline): MNHEY, SVGEGT. V lost 5 bases and J lost 5, with 27 bases in between. The CDR3 loop spans 18 amino acids. DNA for the CDR3: TGTGCCAGCAGTCGGACAGGGGCCCTAGCGGGGACCTGGGAGACCCAGTACTTC. This translates into CASSRTGALAGTWETQYF.

The genes are TRBV20-1 and TRBJ2-3; tentatively, D is TRBD2 (6 bases). Germline V gives CDR1 DFQATT, CDR2 SNEGSKA (reference sequence). Trimming shortened V by 6 bases and J by 2 bases, and 18 bases separated the two germline ends. CDR3 length: 15 amino acids. The DNA of the CDR3 is TGCAGTGCCAGGGAGCGGGCGAAAAACACAGATACGCAGTATTTT. Its translation: CSARERAKNTDTQYF.

The rearrangement joins TRBV5-4 to TRBJ2-1; D tentatively reads TRBD1 or TRBD2 (5 bases each). The ends were cut back, 4 bases at V and 10 bases at J, with 24 bases in the middle. Germline CDR1 reads SGHNT; CDR2 reads YYREEE (reference sequence). The CDR3 is made up of 16 amino acids. CDR3 sequence reads: CASSPERMGLPGEQFF. The CDR3 DNA sequence: TGTGCCAGCAGCCCAGAGCGGATGGGGCTGCCTGGGGAGCAGTTCTTC.

The chain carries TRBV7-2 and TRBJ2-5, with 7 bases that match TRBD2. The CDR3 has 14 residues. Unmatched junction bases numbered 3, after V lost 2 bases and J lost 3 bases. Looked up from germline, CDR1 is SGHTA and CDR2 is FQGNSA. The DNA of the CDR3 is TGTGCCAGCAGCTTATCGGGACTAAAAGAGACCCAGTACTTC. It is translated as CASSLSGLKETQYF.

This clonotype was counted only a few times. The chain couples TRBV28 to TRBJ2-7, with D possibly TRBD1 on 6 matching bases. Germline CDR1 is MDHEN and CDR2 is SYDVKM. This CDR3 is built from 14 residues. V gave up 3 bases and J gave up 2 bases, with 11 bases separating them. In DNA form, the CDR3 reads TGTGCCAGCAGTTTCGGCAGGGGCCCCTACGAGCAGTACTTC. Encoded protein: CASSFGRGPYEQYF. The full variable domain, with the rest looked up from reference TRBV28 and TRBJ2-7, is DVKVTQSSRYLVKRTGEKVFLECVQDMDHENMFWYRQDPGLGLRLIYFSYDVKMKEKGDIPEGYSVSREKKERFSLILESASTNQTSMYLCASSFGRGPYEQYFGPGTRLTVT.

This rearrangement joins TRBV20-1 to TRBJ2-7; D is tentatively TRBD1 or TRBD2 (5 bases each). Deletions cut 2 bases from V and 2 bases from J, with 13 bases between. Germline lookup yields CDR1 DFQATT and CDR2 SNEGSKA (reference sequence). This CDR3 has 14 amino acids. The CDR3: CSARQRDETYEQYV. The CDR3 nucleotides read TGCAGTGCTAGACAAAGGGACGAGACCTACGAGCAGTACGTC.

In this sample, this clonotype turned up a few times. The chain employs TRBV7-2 and TRBJ1-2; 7 nucleotides match TRBD1. Looked up from germline, CDR1 is SGHTA and CDR2 is FQGNSA. Trimming cost V 1 base and J 3 bases; bases outside gene matches: 5. This CDR3 contains 15 residues. CDR3 in amino acids: CASSLVARGYYGYTF. The CDR3 coding sequence is TGTGCCAGCAGCTTAGTGGCCAGGGGGTACTATGGCTACACCTTC.

The table lists this clonotype with a few counts. V gene TRBV12-3 or TRBV12-4 combines with J gene TRBJ1-2; the D gene is possibly TRBD1 (6 bases). V lost 7 bases to trimming and J lost 0 bases, with 12 bases between them. This CDR3 is built from 14 residues. The CDR3, as DNA: TGTGCCAGCATCGTGACAGGAACTAACTATGGCTACACCTTC. Translation gives CASIVTGTNYGYTF.